Below, 5 T cell receptor beta chains from the same sample are listed, as sequenced in a study of identical twins. TCRdb passed the 5' RACE reads through MiXCR, listing each CDR3 protein once. The sample holds more than 600,000 distinct CDR3 sequences; 15% to 20% are singletons and the top ten take approximately 14%. These data also formed part of another study, on T cells expressing NK-cell markers.

Sequencing used PBMCs. The receptors were sampled from a woman under 30 in good health.

The V and J genes are TRBV6-5 and TRBJ1-1; TRBD1 aligns across 7 bases. Germline CDR1 MNHEY, CDR2 SVGAGI. V lost 0 bases to trimming and J lost 0 bases; unmatched junction nucleotides: 4. This CDR3 is built from 16 residues. The CDR3 DNA follows: TGTGCCAGCAGTTACTCGGACAGGTCCCTGAACACTGAAGCTTTCTTT. Encoded protein: CASSYSDRSLNTEAFF.

This clonotype was seen a handful of times. This chain connects TRBV7-9 to TRBJ2-5; 9 nucleotides line up with TRBD2. Germline values: CDR1 SEHNR, CDR2 FQNEAQ (reference sequence). V was clipped by 5 bases and J by 4 bases; unmatched bases: 14. The CDR3 totals 17 residues. The CDR3 loop is CASSPFSGRSSRETQYF. The CDR3 nucleotides are TGTGCCAGCAGCCCTTTCAGCGGGAGGTCCAGCAGAGAGACCCAGTACTTC. Looking up the rest from reference TRBV7-9 and TRBJ2-5 gives the full variable domain: DTGVSQNPRHKITKRGQNVTFRCDPISEHNRLYWYRQTLGQGPEFLTYFQNEAQLEKSRLLSDRFSAERPKGSFSTLEIQRTEQGDSAMYLCASSPFSGRSSRETQYFGPGTRLLVL.

This clonotype was counted only a few times. This chain joins TRBV5-1 and TRBJ2-1, with D possibly TRBD1 on 6 matching bases. V was clipped by 5 bases and J by 6 bases, with 15 bases between them. Germline V CDR1 and CDR2: SGHRS, YFSETQ. The CDR3 consists of 14 residues. DNA of the CDR3: TGCGCCAGCAGAAAACAGGGAGCAACCAATGAGCAGTTCTTC. Its protein product is CASRKQGATNEQFF.

The rearrangement links TRBV6-1 to TRBJ2-7, with a possible D match to TRBD1 (6 bases). CDR1 MNHNS and CDR2 SASEGT come from the germline V gene. V was cut by 1 base and J by 6 bases, with 16 bases left in between. The CDR3 runs 15 residues. DNA of the CDR3: TGTGCCAGCAGTGAAGTGTATAACAGGGTAGGCGAGCAGTACTTC. Its protein product is CASSEVYNRVGEQYF.

The gene calls are TRBV7-3 and TRBJ2-3; D possibly corresponds to TRBD1 (6 bases). The CDR3 spans 12 residues. V was trimmed by 1 base and J by 10 bases, leaving 9 bases between them. Per germline, CDR1 SGHTA and CDR2 FQGTGA. The chain's CDR3 is CASSLNQGPQYF. CDR3 DNA sequence: TGTGCCAGCAGCTTAAATCAGGGGCCGCAGTATTTT.